Below are 8 T cell receptor beta chains sequenced from a single sample in a study of radiation and T cells in renal cell carcinoma. The time point is: baseline pretreatment blood. Indicated treatment: 15 Gy SBRT to primary tumor, nephrectomy 4 weeks later. Produced via immunoSEQ multiplex PCR; TCRdb's table is partial and in-frame only. The profile shows more than 140,000 clones, 83% of them singletons. Sample: blood, taken from a patient whose treatment included radiotherapy and nephrectomy. These receptor sequences come from a woman between 45 and 60 years old with renal cell carcinoma.

V and J are TRBV6-5 and TRBJ1-5; D not certain. V was trimmed by 6 bases and J by 0 bases, leaving 9 bases between them. This CDR3 is 14 amino acids long. Germline V gene lookup returns CDR1 MNHEY and CDR2 SVGAGI. CDR3 DNA sequence: TGTGCCAGCAGCCAATTCAATAGCAATCAGCCCCAGCATTTT. This gives the protein CASSQFNSNQPQHF.

This chain connects TRBV4-3 to TRBJ1-3; no reliable D call. The V end lost 4 bases, the J end lost 8 bases, and 12 bases lay between the germline ends. This CDR3 region has 13 residues. Per germline, CDR1 LGHNA and CDR2 YSLEER. CDR3 DNA sequence: TGCGCCAGCAGCCCTTCACTCTACTACACCATATATTTT. Amino acids: CASSPSLYYTIYF.

DNA of the CDR3: TGCGCCAGCAAACTAATTTCAGGGGGTCGAGAGACCCAGTACTTC. As protein: CASKLISGGRETQYF. The rearrangement joins TRBV5-1 to TRBJ2-5; 7 positions match TRBD1. CDR3 length equals 15 residues. CDR1 and CDR2 from the germline V gene are SGHRS and YFSETQ. V was pared by 6 bases and J by 4 bases, with 12 bases of the junction left unmatched. The full variable domain, completed using reference TRBV5-1 and TRBJ2-5, is KAGVTQTPRYLIKTRGQQVTLSCSPISGHRSVSWYQQTPGQGLQFLFEYFSETQRNKGNFPGRFSGRQFSNSRSEMNVSTLELGDSALYLCASKLISGGRETQYFGPGTRLLVL.

The genes are TRBV9 and TRBJ2-3, with 7 nucleotides matching TRBD2. The CDR3 length is 15 residues. V dropped 4 bases and J dropped 0; count of bases not matched to a gene: 5. Germline CDR1 SGDLS, CDR2 YYNGEE. In DNA, the CDR3 is TGTGCCAGCAGCCTACTAGCGTTGAGCACAGATACGCAGTATTTT. Translating gives CASSLLALSTDTQYF.

As regards this clone: Since a much larger clone is just one base distant, this may be a read error. The CDR3: CASRPTGNTGELFF. The CDR3 bases are TGTGCCAGCAGGCCCACAGGGAACACCGGGGAGCTGTTTTTT. This sequence joins TRBV7-2 and TRBJ2-2; D possibly corresponds to TRBD1 (5 bases). Between the trimmed V and J ends, which lost 6 bases and 1 base, there was a span of 9 bases. Germline CDR1 and CDR2: SGHTA and FQGNSA. The CDR3 runs to 14 residues.

V usage is TRBV28 and J usage is TRBJ2-3, with D perhaps matching TRBD1 (5 bases). The CDR3 length is 16 residues. CDR1 is MDHEN and CDR2 is SYDVKM in the germline V gene. The V end was cut by 2 bases, the J end by 4 bases, with 16 bases between. Written as DNA, the CDR3 is TGTGCCAGCAGTTTAATTGGTGGGGCAGTTCCAGATACGCAGTATTTT. Residues: CASSLIGGAVPDTQYF. The variable domain in full, completed from reference TRBV28 and TRBJ2-3, reads DVKVTQSSRYLVKRTGEKVFLECVQDMDHENMFWYRQDPGLGLRLIYFSYDVKMKEKGDIPEGYSVSREKKERFSLILESASTNQTSMYLCASSLIGGAVPDTQYFGPGTRLTVL.

The gene calls are TRBV7-6 and TRBJ2-5; 10 positions match TRBD2. Germline-derived CDR1 and CDR2 are SGHVS and FNYEAQ. V trimming: 5 bases; J trimming: 0 bases; junction bases outside the gene matches: 6. There are 16 residues in the CDR3. This CDR3 is CASSPSAGGYQETQYF. CDR3 in DNA: TGTGCCAGCAGCCCATCAGCGGGAGGGTACCAAGAGACCCAGTACTTC.

The chain combines TRBV6-1 with TRBJ2-1; possibly TRBD2 for D (5 bases). This CDR3 comprises 15 residues. Trimming removed 5 bases from V and 0 bases from J, with 11 bases in between. Germline CDR1 MNHNS, CDR2 SASEGT. This CDR3 is CASSQDLSSYNEQFF. The CDR3 DNA reads as TGTGCCAGCAGTCAGGACTTGAGCTCCTACAATGAGCAGTTCTTC.